The 11 T cell receptor beta chains reported below all come from one sample, sequenced in a study of beta chain features in type 1 diabetes (dated by TCRdb to 2017 to 2018). Study-wide findings and limitations: A moderate but significant shortening of TCRB CDR3 length was observed in type 1 diabetes patients in all four CD4+ subsets.

What these receptors recognize is not known. Libraries were prepared through the immunoSEQ multiplex PCR assay. The High Capacity cDNA Reverse Transcription Kit was used to reverse transcribe all of the isolated RNA, meaning that expressed TCRB transcripts were what got sequenced. TCRdb carries this immuneACCESS record with in-frame sequences only. Its versions omit some clonotypes, under half of them owing to an unresolved V gene in the studies checked, with the rest unexplained. A total of 600,000 or so clones appear in this sample, more than 12% of them only once. Together, the top ten hold 0.04% of the sample. Material for sequencing was naive CD4+ T cells from blood. Interpreted using the paper, the cell subset or site label stands for: true naive CD4+ T cells. These receptors all come from a man between 18 and 35 years old with type 1 diabetes.

This clone was recorded a few times. This chain connects TRBV10-3 to TRBJ2-4; D not certain. The germline V gene encodes CDR1 ENHRY and CDR2 SYGVKD. V lost 4 bases and J lost 8, with 21 bases in between. The CDR3 is made up of 16 amino acids. CDR3 bases: TGTGCCATCAGTGTTTATGAAGACACCCATGGGGACATTCAGTACTTC. Residues: CAISVYEDTHGDIQYF.

This clone was picked up a small number of times. This chain uses TRBV7-8 with TRBJ2-3, with 7 nucleotides matching TRBD1. Germline lookup yields CDR1 SGHVS and CDR2 FQNEAQ. Trimming removed 5 bases from V and 2 bases from J; junction bases left unmatched: 10. The CDR3 length is 16 residues. The CDR3 DNA reads as TGTGCCAGCAGCCCGCACCGGGACAGCTTCACAGATACGCAGTATTTT. Translating gives CASSPHRDSFTDTQYF.

The table lists this clone with a few counts. The chain combines TRBV30 with TRBJ2-1, with D unclear. The CDR3 is 12 residues long. The V and J ends lost 3 bases and 8 bases respectively, with 11 bases between them. Germline-derived CDR1 and CDR2 are GTSNPN and SVGIG (reference sequence). CDR3 residues: CAWRPLHHEQFF. The CDR3 coding sequence is TGTGCCTGGAGACCCTTGCACCATGAGCAGTTCTTC.

This clone was detected only a few times. The same CDR3 can be traced to other DNA sequences in this sample. V is TRBV7-2 and J is TRBJ2-5; possible D gene TRBD1, 7 bases. From germline, CDR1 is SGHTA and CDR2 FQGNSA. Trimming left V 3 bases short and J 4 bases short, with 15 bases between. The CDR3 totals 15 residues. CDR3 bases: TGTGCCAGCAGCTTTCGGACAGGAGGGAGAGAGACCCAGTACTTC. Translated, it gives CASSFRTGGRETQYF.

In this sample, this clone turned up a few times. Other DNA sequences of this sample code for an identical CDR3. The chain uses TRBV30 and TRBJ2-7, with TRBD1 as a possible D gene (6 bases). Germline V gene data show CDR1 as GTSNPN and CDR2 as SVGIG (reference sequence). The CDR3 is 13 amino acids. V was clipped by 0 bases and J by 3 bases, with 9 bases between them. This CDR3 is CAWSVTGSYEQYF. The CDR3 DNA sequence: TGTGCCTGGAGTGTTACAGGGAGCTACGAGCAGTACTTC.

This chain uses TRBV4-2 with TRBJ1-2; no reliable D call. Trimming removed 1 base at V and 6 bases at J, with 15 bases between. Germline loops: CDR1 LGHNA, CDR2 YNFKEQ. This CDR3 has 15 residues. CDR3 residues: CASSQGEGAMDGYTF. DNA of the CDR3: TGTGCCAGCAGCCAAGGAGAGGGAGCCATGGATGGCTACACCTTC.

The V call is TRBV7-2, the J call TRBJ2-5, with D unresolved. Trimming shortened V by 1 base and J by 6 bases, and 6 bases separated the two germline ends. The CDR3 covers 12 residues. In germline, CDR1 is SGHTA, CDR2 FQGNSA. The DNA of the CDR3 is TGTGCCAGCAGCTTAGGCTCGAAGACCCAGTACTTC. It yields the protein CASSLGSKTQYF.

This clone was observed a few times. The chain joins TRBV7-8 to TRBJ2-5; TRBD2 matches at 9 bases. CDR1 is SGHVS and CDR2 is FQNEAQ in the germline V gene. After removal of 10 bases from V and 3 bases from J, the junction contained 6 bases not matched to a gene. This CDR3 has 13 amino acids. The CDR3 loop is CATSGTSKETQYF. CDR3 sequence (DNA): TGTGCCACCTCCGGGACTAGCAAAGAGACCCAGTACTTC.

This clone has a handful of counts. The rearrangement uses TRBV5-1 and TRBJ2-2; either TRBD1 or TRBD2 may fit D (5 bases each). Trimming cost V 2 bases and J 5 bases, with 10 bases left between them. The CDR3 spans 14 residues. CDR1 and CDR2 (germline): SGHRS, YFSETQ. CDR3 DNA sequence: TGCGCCAGCAGCTTCGAGGGGACGACCGGGGAGCTGTTTTTT. This sequence encodes CASSFEGTTGELFF.

This chain joins TRBV18 and TRBJ2-7; 8 positions agree with TRBD1. The CDR3 totals 15 residues. The junction had 5 bases not matched to a gene; V was cut back by 3 bases and J by 1 base. Looked up from germline, CDR1 is KGHSH and CDR2 is LQKENI. The CDR3 DNA reads TGTGCCAGCTCACCGGGACAGGCTACATCCTACGAGCAGTACTTC. Translation: CASSPGQATSYEQYF.

The chain links TRBV27 to TRBJ2-3, with D unclear. This CDR3 region has 11 residues. Germline-derived CDR1 and CDR2 are MNHEY and SMNVEV (reference sequence). Trimming pared 7 bases from V and 2 bases from J, leaving 4 bases between. The CDR3 reads CASKFTDTQYF. As DNA, the CDR3 is TGTGCCAGCAAGTTCACAGATACGCAGTATTTT.